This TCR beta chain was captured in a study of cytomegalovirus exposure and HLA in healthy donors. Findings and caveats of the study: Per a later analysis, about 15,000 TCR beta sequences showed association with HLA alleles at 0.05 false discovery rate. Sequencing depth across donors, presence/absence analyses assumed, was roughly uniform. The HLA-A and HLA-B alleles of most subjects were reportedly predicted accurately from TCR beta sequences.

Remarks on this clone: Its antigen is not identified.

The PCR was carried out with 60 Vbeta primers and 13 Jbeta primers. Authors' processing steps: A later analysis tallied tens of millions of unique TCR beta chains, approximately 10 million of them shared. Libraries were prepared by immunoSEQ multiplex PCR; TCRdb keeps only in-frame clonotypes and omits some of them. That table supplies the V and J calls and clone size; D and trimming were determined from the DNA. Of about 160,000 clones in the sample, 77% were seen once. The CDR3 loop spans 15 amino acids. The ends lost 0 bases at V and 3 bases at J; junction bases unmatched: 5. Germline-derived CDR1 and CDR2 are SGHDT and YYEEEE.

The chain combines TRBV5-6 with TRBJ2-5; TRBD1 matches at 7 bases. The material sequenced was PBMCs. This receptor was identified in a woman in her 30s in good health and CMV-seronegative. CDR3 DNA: TGTGCCAGCAGCTTGGTGGGACAGAGTAAAGAGACCCAGTACTTC. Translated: CASSLVGQSKETQYF.